The rows below give T cell receptor beta chains drawn from one sample of a study of blood T cell repertoires in COVID-19. Profiling relied on immunoSEQ multiplex PCR, and the TCRdb table lists in-frame clones only, not all of them. The table shows approximately 220,000 clones, with around 85% occurring only once. The specimen was PBMCs or T cells enriched from blood (not recorded which). The receptors originated from a middle-aged man who had recovered from COVID-19. The CDR3 runs from the conserved cysteine through the conserved F or W.

TRBJ2-7,TRBV13,CASSKSLGQGSYEQYF
TRBJ1-2,TRBV7-2,CASSLKTGGLGYTF
TRBJ2-7,TRBV7-2,CASSLDYGGLAGYEQYF
TRBJ1-2,TRBV24-1,CATSGAEGYYGYTF
TRBJ2-2,TRBV9,CASSAQVRDTGELFF
TRBJ2-5,TRBV30,CASPAGTSGKEPQYF
TRBJ1-6,TRBV4-3,CASSQSLKLDNSPLHF
TRBJ2-1,TRBV10-3,CATQGLAVVGNEQFF
TRBJ2-1,TRBV30,CAWLSTSGKRNEQFF
TRBJ1-2,TRBV24-1,CATSETGQRYGYTF
TRBJ1-2,TRBV24-1,CATSDPRQGGGGYTF
TRBJ2-7,TRBV6-5,CASSSSGLRGEQYF
TRBJ1-4,TRBV4-1,CASSRLTGRFSNEKLFF
TRBJ2-7,TRBV13,CASSSGLDPYEQYF
TRBJ1-5,TRBV10-3,CAISDLTDQPQHF
TRBJ1-1,TRBV19,CASSIGFAGTQNTEAFF
TRBJ2-3,TRBV5-4,CASSPTSGRSTDTQYF
TRBJ2-3,TRBV7-3,CASSLEGTSGSISTDTQYF
TRBJ1-2,TRBV7-9,CASSAGGDYGYTF
TRBJ2-5,TRBV7-9,CASSLSTSQETQYF
TRBJ2-3,TRBV2,CASSRLKEGGSTDTQYF
TRBJ2-2,TRBV5-8,CASSFGVSNTGELFF
TRBJ2-3,TRBV18,CASSYGQVTDTQYF
TRBJ2-7,TRBV30,CAWSISGEQYF
TRBJ2-2,TRBV5-8,CASSLESSGRGELFF
TRBJ1-4,TRBV4-1,CASSQVGKINEKLFF
TRBJ2-7,TRBV4-3,CASSQEDRRHYEQYF
TRBJ2-7,TRBV19,CASPMPGRGSGFIPYEQYF
TRBJ2-7,TRBV7-9,CASSTPDRVGEQYF
TRBJ1-1,TRBV30,CAWDRGNTEAFF
TRBJ2-1,TRBV5-1,CASRFLAGNEQFF
TRBJ2-7,TRBV6-5,CASSYLGTGRYEQYF
TRBJ1-1,TRBV29-1,CSAWTGQVNTEAFF
TRBJ2-1,TRBV27,CASSPTGSSGNEQFF
TRBJ2-7,TRBV5-5,CASSDARRLGQPYEQYF
TRBJ2-7,TRBV6-5,CASREGSGQIYEQYF
TRBJ2-7,TRBV27,CASSSGTGRYEQYF
TRBJ1-4,TRBV27,CASSSGTGLNEKLFF
TRBJ2-7,TRBV24-1,CATMGTDSYEQYF
TRBJ1-2,TRBV5-1,CASSAERYGYTF
TRBJ1-5,TRBV28,CASSLSRGNQPQHF
TRBJ1-2,TRBV28,CASSVPGQGVDGYTF
TRBJ1-5,TRBV19,CASSIQGYSNQPQHF
TRBJ1-1,TRBV24-1,CATSDLNRGNTEAFF
TRBJ1-3,TRBV5-5,CASSPGTGDFGNTIYF
TRBJ1-2,TRBV6-5,CASSPPGGENGGYTF
TRBJ2-5,TRBV4-1,CASSLEKTQYF
TRBJ2-4,TRBV3-1/TRBV3-2,CASSQSGLAKNIQYF